This TCR beta chain was retrieved from a study of CXCR3-negative and CXCR3-positive naive CD8 T cells (dated by TCRdb to between 2017 and 2020). With respect to the entire study: In total, about 135 million TRB reads were obtained, corresponding to roughly 1.5 +/- 0.3 million reads per library. The diversity and physicochemical repertoire analyses included ten to eleven donors pooled from two independent experiments. Naive subsets from five or six donors and memory cells from 3 donors were included in the TRBV-TRBJ cluster analysis.

The CDR3 starts with the cysteine, ends with the phenylalanine, and has 15 residues. DNA was not recorded. Sequences SQVTM (CDR1) and ANQGSEA (CDR2) are obtained from the germline V gene. For each CD8+ T cell subset, flow sorting was done in triplicate, and a few hundred thousand cells per subset went directly into RLT lysis buffer. Naive CD8+ T cells were defined stringently as CD45RO-CCR7+CD27+CD95- to exclude memory contaminants. Peripheral blood mononuclear cells were isolated from buffy coats by standard density gradient centrifugation. A FACSAria III was used to flow-sort naive CD8+ T cells into CXCR3-negative and CXCR3-positive populations. Total RNA was extracted from sorted cells with an RNeasy Mini Kit. The instrument was a NextSeq 550. The Human TCR Profiling Kit (MiLaboratory) was used to make UMI-labeled 5' RACE TRB cDNA libraries. The full amount of extracted RNA was used for cDNA synthesis, and the full amount of resulting cDNA was used for PCR amplification. Libraries were prepared in parallel using an identical number of PCR cycles. As for how the authors treated the data: With a minimum of two reads required per UMI, MIGEC and MiXCR pulled out about 49,000 +/- 11,000 unique UMI-labeled TRB cDNA molecules from each library. On average, about 40,000 +/- 10,000 functional in-frame TRB CDR3 nucleotide clonotypes lacking stop codons were found per library. Diversity metrics, including normalized Shannon-Wiener and Chao1, were computed in VDJtools after downsampling to 5000 UMI-labeled TRB molecules per sample. VDJtools was used to calculate clonotype-size-weighted physicochemical properties of the central five CDR3 residues, namely interaction energy, strength, volume and Kidera factor 4. Each entry corresponds to one CDR3 protein sequence from reads that TCRdb reprocessed, and DNA is not given. The V and J calls come from TCRdb's annotation, not from the publication. The sample table gives some 120,000 distinct CDR3 sequences. 0.35% to 0.4% of the sample lies in the top ten.

Here is what the overall study found, with its caveats: Because surface CD5, which is linked to self-reactivity in mice, was comparable between the naive subsets, TCR interaction strength was also inferred from the physicochemical properties of TRB CDR3s. Naive CXCR3-negative and CXCR3-positive cells from the same donor showed similar TRBV-TRBJ usage, whereas memory cells showed distinct patterns. TRB CDR3s from CXCR3-positive naive cells showed higher hydrophobicity (lower Kidera factor 4), lower energy, and higher strength and volume indices than CXCR3-negative naive cells. Comparably high repertoire diversity was found in both naive subsets, whereas much lower repertoire diversity was found in memory CD8+ T cells. CXCR3 expression partially decreased after cryopreservation, so most assays used freshly isolated PBMCs.

On this clonotype: Its antigen remains unidentified.

The TCR sequence derives from a human donor in good health. Some clones in this sample may be carry-over from other donors' samples. The chain is assembled from TRBV29-1 and TRBJ2-1; the TRBD2 assignment by TCRdb is unverifiable without DNA. Material for sequencing was naive CXCR3+ CD8+ T cells from blood. The cell subset or site label here, explained by the study, means: CD45RO-CCR7+CD27+CD95- naive CD8+ T cells expressing CXCR3 (TNR3+). CDR3 sequence: CSVEVELAGDNEQFF.